The 27 T cell receptor beta chains given below trace back to one sample, sequenced in a study of T cell repertoires in ileal Crohn's disease. Profiled with immunoSEQ multiplex PCR; TCRdb holds only in-frame clones, not every one. Among 16,000 or so clones listed, around 88% were seen once. Source material: ileal tissue. The source is an adult with Crohn's disease.

This clone was seen only a few times. The chain combines TRBV6-5 with TRBJ2-7; TRBD2 matches at 9 bases. The germline CDR1 and CDR2 sequences are MNHEY and SVGAGI. With V trimmed by 0 bases and J by 0 bases, 0 bases remained unmatched. The length of the CDR3 is 15 residues. The CDR3 loop reads CASSYSSGSSYEQYF. The CDR3 DNA is TGTGCCAGCAGTTACTCTAGCGGGAGCTCCTACGAGCAGTACTTC.

The V and J genes are TRBV29-1 and TRBJ1-2; 7 nucleotides agree with TRBD1. The V segment lost 7 bases and the J segment 6 bases; nucleotides outside the gene matches: 14. The CDR3 is 14 residues long. Germline values: CDR1 SQVTM, CDR2 ANQGSEA. Here the CDR3 DNA reads TGCAGCGCCGATGGAGGGGGCGATATGGATGGCTACACCTTC. As protein: CSADGGGDMDGYTF.

The J gene is TRBJ2-7, the V gene TRBV5-4; D is unclear. The CDR3 runs to 12 residues. Germline lookup yields CDR1 SGHNT and CDR2 YYREEE (reference sequence). Trimming shortened V by 0 bases and J by 3 bases, and 4 bases separated the two germline ends. CDR3 region: CASSLESYEQYF. The CDR3 nucleotides read TGTGCCAGCAGCTTGGAGAGCTACGAGCAGTACTTC.

The genes are TRBV29-1 and TRBJ2-3; 9 bases fit TRBD2. CDR3 length equals 14 residues. Germline CDR1 and CDR2: SQVTM and ANQGSEA. V trimming: 1 base; J trimming: 4 bases; junction bases outside the gene matches: 3. CDR3 DNA: TGCAGCGTTGAAGGCGGGAGGGCAGCAGATACGCAGTATTTT. It yields the protein CSVEGGRAADTQYF.

The CDR3 region is CASSQDSLAGNLTPDNEQFF. CDR3 DNA: TGTGCCAGCAGCCAAGATTCGCTAGCGGGAAACCTTACACCCGACAATGAGCAGTTCTTC. The genes are TRBV4-2 and TRBJ2-1; 9 bases map to TRBD2. This CDR3 spans 20 amino acids. V was clipped by 0 bases and J by 5 bases; unmatched bases: 17. Looked up from germline, CDR1 is LGHNA and CDR2 is YNFKEQ.

The J gene is TRBJ2-1, the V gene TRBV29-1, with D maybe TRBD1 (5 bases). There are 13 residues in the CDR3. From germline, CDR1 is SQVTM and CDR2 ANQGSEA. Trimming shortened V by 7 bases and J by 0 bases, and 10 bases separated the two germline ends. CDR3 sequence reads: CSAIDSSYNEQFF. As DNA, the CDR3 is TGCAGCGCCATTGACAGCTCCTACAATGAGCAGTTCTTC.

The V and J genes are TRBV6-1 and TRBJ2-1, with D perhaps TRBD2 (6 bases). Germline values: CDR1 MNHNS, CDR2 SASEGT. Deletions cut 6 bases from V and 0 bases from J, with 9 bases between. This CDR3 is built from 14 residues. Here the CDR3 DNA reads TGTGCCAGCAGGGCGCGGGGCTCCTACAATGAGCAGTTCTTC. It encodes CASRARGSYNEQFF.

The chain joins TRBV9 to TRBJ2-1, with a tentative D call TRBD2 (6 bases). The CDR3 extends over 14 amino acids. Trimming cost V 4 bases and J 6 bases, with 14 bases left between them. From germline, CDR1 is SGDLS and CDR2 YYNGEE. CDR3 amino acids: CASSPGGFGNEQFF. CDR3 DNA sequence: TGTGCCAGCAGCCCCGGGGGATTCGGCAATGAGCAGTTCTTC.

The chain recombines TRBV28 with TRBJ2-1; TRBD2 aligns across 12 bases. This CDR3 has 15 amino acids. Germline CDR1 MDHEN, CDR2 SYDVKM. The V gene end was trimmed by 5 bases and the J gene end by 11 bases; junction bases not matched to a gene: 10. CDR3 DNA sequence: TGTGCCAGCAGTCCTTATTATCTAGCGGGAGGGAAGCAGTTCTTC. Translated: CASSPYYLAGGKQFF.

The chain employs TRBV28 and TRBJ1-2; possibly TRBD1 for D (5 bases). This CDR3 comprises 15 residues. V lost 0 bases and J 0 bases, leaving 8 bases between the germline ends. Germline V gene sequence: CDR1 MDHEN, CDR2 SYDVKM. The CDR3 DNA is TGTGCCAGCAGTTTATGGGCAGGGACTAACTATGGCTACACCTTC. This encodes CASSLWAGTNYGYTF.

The table lists this clone with a few counts. CDR3 protein: CASSYPGGYNEQFF. The CDR3 bases are TGTGCCAGCAGTTACCCGGGGGGCTACAATGAGCAGTTCTTC. The chain uses TRBV6-5 and TRBJ2-1, with 7 bases matching TRBD2. Germline CDR1 is MNHEY and CDR2 is SVGAGI. Germline trimming cut 2 bases from V and 3 bases from J; bases unmatched to any gene: 1. This CDR3 contains 14 residues.

The rearrangement uses TRBV7-8 and TRBJ2-2, with TRBD1 matching over 8 bases. The V gene's germline CDR1 is SGHVS and CDR2 FQNEAQ. With V trimmed by 5 bases and J by 6 bases, 11 bases remained unmatched. This CDR3 spans 16 amino acids. CDR3 DNA: TGTGCCAGCAGCCTCCGGGACAGGTCTTTTTCCGGGGAGCTGTTTTTT. It translates to CASSLRDRSFSGELFF.

This clone has a handful of counts. CDR3 in amino acids: CASSSLRNEQFF. The DNA for the CDR3 is TGTGCCAGCTCTTCCTTGAGGAATGAGCAGTTCTTC. The chain uses TRBV6-5 and TRBJ2-1; D gene unclear. Per germline, CDR1 MNHEY and CDR2 SVGAGI. Deletions cut 8 bases from V and 7 bases from J, with 12 bases between. The CDR3 totals 12 residues.

The chain joins TRBV29-1 to TRBJ2-1; the match to TRBD2 covers 10 bases. The germline CDR1 and CDR2 sequences are SQVTM and ANQGSEA. The V and J ends lost 3 bases and 0 bases, in that order; junction bases with no gene match: 5. This CDR3 is 16 amino acids long. In nucleotides, the CDR3 is TGCAGCGTTGATCCTCTAGCGGGGGTCTCCTACAATGAGCAGTTCTTC. This sequence encodes CSVDPLAGVSYNEQFF.

The chain links TRBV19 to TRBJ2-7; D uncertain. CDR3 length equals 14 residues. The V gene's germline CDR1 is LNHDA and CDR2 SQIVND (reference sequence). V was cut by 7 bases and J by 2 bases, with 15 bases left in between. CDR3 region: CASTAPELPYEQYF. The CDR3 region has the DNA TGTGCCAGTACCGCCCCGGAGCTCCCCTACGAGCAGTACTTC.

DNA of the CDR3: TGTGCCAGCAGCCCAACGGAGGGTACTAAAAACGAGCAGTACTTC. This gives the protein CASSPTEGTKNEQYF. The chain employs TRBV7-3 and TRBJ2-7; D is perhaps TRBD2 (6 bases). CDR1 is SGHTA and CDR2 is FQGTGA in the germline V gene. This CDR3 is 15 amino acids long. V was shortened by 5 bases and J by 5 bases, with 19 bases between the two germline ends. Supplemented by reference TRBV7-3 and TRBJ2-7, the full variable domain reads GAGVSQTPSNKVTEKGKYVELRCDPISGHTALYWYRQSLGQGPEFLIYFQGTGAADDSGLPNDRFFAVRPEGSVSTLKIQRTERGDSAVYLCASSPTEGTKNEQYFGPGTRLTVT.

This clone was picked up one time. This rearrangement joins TRBV5-1 to TRBJ2-1; 10 nucleotides align to TRBD2. The CDR3 runs 16 residues. V gave up 0 bases and J gave up 2 bases; unmatched junction bases: 2. CDR1 and CDR2 from the germline V gene are SGHRS and YFSETQ. The CDR3 DNA follows: TGCGCCAGCAGCTTGGTTAGCGGGAGGACCTACAATGAGCAGTTCTTC. It codes for CASSLVSGRTYNEQFF.

The chain recombines TRBV5-1 with TRBJ2-7, with 7 positions matching TRBD1. Germline V CDR1 and CDR2: SGHRS, YFSETQ. Germline trimming cut 0 bases from V and 1 base from J; bases unmatched to any gene: 4. This CDR3 contains 15 residues. The DNA for the CDR3 is TGCGCCAGCAGCTTGGACGGGACAGTATCCTACGAGCAGTACTTC. Amino acids: CASSLDGTVSYEQYF.

The chain combines TRBV6-5 with TRBJ1-5; tentatively, D is TRBD1 (6 bases). The V end was cut by 6 bases, the J end by 6 bases, with 18 bases between. The length of the CDR3 is 15 residues. CDR1 and CDR2 from the germline V gene are MNHEY and SVGAGI. The CDR3 here is CASRSLQGGSQPQHF. Here the CDR3 DNA reads TGTGCCAGCAGGTCATTACAGGGTGGAAGTCAGCCCCAGCATTTT.

The gene calls are TRBV5-1 and TRBJ1-1, with TRBD1 matching 7 bases. The CDR3 is 12 residues long. V trimming: 7 bases; J trimming: 6 bases; junction bases outside the gene matches: 6. The germline gives CDR1 SGHRS, CDR2 YFSETQ. DNA for the CDR3: TGCGCCAGCGGGACACAGGGGTCTGAAGCTTTCTTT. It is translated as CASGTQGSEAFF.

The rearrangement uses TRBV5-6 and TRBJ1-1; the D gene is possibly TRBD1 (5 bases). Germline CDR1 and CDR2: SGHDT and YYEEEE. The CDR3 loop spans 14 amino acids. Trimming took 6 bases from V and 2 from J, leaving 14 bases between them. CDR3 region: CASNRIQGNTEAFF. CDR3 nucleotides: TGTGCCAGCAACCGTATTCAGGGAAACACTGAAGCTTTCTTT.

The genes are TRBV10-3 and TRBJ1-1; D may be TRBD1 (5 bases). This CDR3 is 17 amino acids long. V shed 3 bases and J shed 2 bases, with 19 bases lying between them. From germline, CDR1 is ENHRY and CDR2 SYGVKD. CDR3 protein: CAISDQIGRAANTEAFF. Here the CDR3 DNA reads TGTGCCATCAGTGATCAGATTGGCAGGGCGGCTAACACTGAAGCTTTCTTT.

This clone was observed a few times. The V call is TRBV10-2, the J call TRBJ2-7, with D maybe TRBD1 (6 bases). CDR3 size: 12 residues. Trimming cost V 2 bases and J 9 bases, with 11 bases left between them. CDR1 WSHSY and CDR2 SAAADI come from the germline V gene. Written as DNA, the CDR3 is TGCGCCAGCAGTGAGGAAACAGGGTTGCAGTACTTC. It yields the protein CASSEETGLQYF.

The V gene is TRBV7-9, the J gene TRBJ1-1; D call uncertain. Trimming took off 8 bases at V and 0 bases at J, with 7 bases between the two ends. CDR1 and CDR2 from the germline V gene are SEHNR and FQNEAQ (reference sequence). The CDR3 runs 12 residues. CDR3 residues: CASLVVNTEAFF. CDR3 DNA sequence: TGTGCCAGCCTAGTCGTGAACACTGAAGCTTTCTTT. Full variable domain (missing parts from reference TRBV7-9 and TRBJ1-1): DTGVSQNPRHKITKRGQNVTFRCDPISEHNRLYWYRQTLGQGPEFLTYFQNEAQLEKSRLLSDRFSAERPKGSFSTLEIQRTEQGDSAMYLCASLVVNTEAFFGQGTRLTVV.

J is TRBJ1-2 and V is TRBV5-4; D is possibly TRBD1 (6 bases). Per the germline V gene, CDR1 is SGHNT and CDR2 is YYREEE (reference sequence). This CDR3 is 13 amino acids long. V was cut by 1 base and J by 7 bases, with 11 bases left in between. The CDR3 here is CASSLKGVGGYTF. The CDR3 nucleotides read TGTGCCAGCAGCTTGAAGGGGGTTGGTGGCTACACCTTC.

The chain links TRBV7-9 to TRBJ1-5; maybe TRBD1 (6 bases). V lost 3 bases to trimming and J lost 0 bases, with 6 bases between them. The CDR3 consists of 14 residues. In germline, CDR1 is SEHNR, CDR2 FQNEAQ (reference sequence). The CDR3 DNA is TGTGCCAGCAGCTTGACAGGTAGCAATCAGCCCCAGCATTTT. The encoded protein is CASSLTGSNQPQHF.

The V and J genes are TRBV6-1 and TRBJ2-3, with TRBD2 identical over 8 bases. From germline, CDR1 is MNHNS and CDR2 SASEGT. J lost 4 bases, V lost 8 bases, and 11 bases had no gene match. The length of the CDR3 is 15 residues. CDR3 coding DNA: TGTGCCAGCGCCCGGGGTAGCGGGGATTCAGATACGCAGTATTTT. Translated, it gives CASARGSGDSDTQYF.